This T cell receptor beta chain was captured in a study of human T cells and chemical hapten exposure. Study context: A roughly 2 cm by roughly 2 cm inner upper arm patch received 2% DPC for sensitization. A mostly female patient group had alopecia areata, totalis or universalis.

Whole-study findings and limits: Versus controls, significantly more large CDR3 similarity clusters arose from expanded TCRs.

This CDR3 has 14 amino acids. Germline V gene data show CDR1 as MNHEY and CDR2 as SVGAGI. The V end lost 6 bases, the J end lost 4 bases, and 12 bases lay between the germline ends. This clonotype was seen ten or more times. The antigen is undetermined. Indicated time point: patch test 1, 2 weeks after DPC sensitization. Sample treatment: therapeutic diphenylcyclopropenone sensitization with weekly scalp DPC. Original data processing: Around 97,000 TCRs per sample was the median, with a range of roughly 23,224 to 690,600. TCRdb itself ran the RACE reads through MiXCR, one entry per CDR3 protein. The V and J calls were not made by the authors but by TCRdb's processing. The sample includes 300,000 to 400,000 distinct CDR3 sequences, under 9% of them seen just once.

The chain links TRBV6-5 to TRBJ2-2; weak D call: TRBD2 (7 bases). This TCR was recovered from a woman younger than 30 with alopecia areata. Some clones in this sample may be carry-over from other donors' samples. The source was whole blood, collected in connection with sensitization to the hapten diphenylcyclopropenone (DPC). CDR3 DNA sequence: TGTGCCAGCAGAGGGGGGGCCATCACCGGGGAGCTGTTTTTT. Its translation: CASRGGAITGELFF.